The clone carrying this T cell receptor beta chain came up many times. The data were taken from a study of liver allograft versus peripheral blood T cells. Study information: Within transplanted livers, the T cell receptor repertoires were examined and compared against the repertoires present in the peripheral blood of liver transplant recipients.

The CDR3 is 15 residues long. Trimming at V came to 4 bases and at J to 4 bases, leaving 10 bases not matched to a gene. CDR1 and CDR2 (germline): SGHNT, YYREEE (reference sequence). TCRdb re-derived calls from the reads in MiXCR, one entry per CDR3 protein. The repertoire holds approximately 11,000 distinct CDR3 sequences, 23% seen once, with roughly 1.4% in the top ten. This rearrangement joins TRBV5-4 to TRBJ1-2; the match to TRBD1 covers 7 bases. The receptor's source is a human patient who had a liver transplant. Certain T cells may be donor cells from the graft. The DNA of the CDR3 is TGTGCCAGCAGCACCCGGACAGGTGACTCCTATGGCTACACCTTC. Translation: CASSTRTGDSYGYTF.